These T cell receptor beta chains were read from a single sample in a study of cytomegalovirus exposure and HLA in healthy donors. Produced via immunoSEQ multiplex PCR; TCRdb's table is partial and in-frame only. The sample carries fewer than 110,000 clones, more than 70% recorded once. Sequencing was done on a sample of PBMCs. These receptors were taken from a man aged 18-30 years in good health and CMV-seronegative. The CDR3 runs from the conserved cysteine through the conserved F or W. A D gene is named only where the DNA matches it firmly. Clone size, where shown, is once, few, many, or a class for clones that have expanded.

>TRBJ1-2|TRBV6-6|-|-
TGTGCCAGCAGTTACGTACAGGCCCAGGGGGGCTACACCTTC
CASSYVQAQGGYTF
>TRBJ2-1|TRBV4-3|few|TRBD2
TGCGCCAGCAGCCAGGGGACTAGCGGGGGATACAATGAGCAGTTCTTC
CASSQGTSGGYNEQFF
>TRBJ1-1|TRBV5-1|few|TRBD1
TGCGCCAGCAGCTTGGACAGGGGGCTCGCGAACACTGAAGCTTTCTTT
CASSLDRGLANTEAFF
>TRBJ2-3|TRBV6-5|-|-
TGTGCCAGCTCCCCGGCAGGGGCCATCAAGGATACGCAGTATTTT
CASSPAGAIKDTQYF
>TRBJ2-7|TRBV7-9|-|TRBD1
TGTGCCAGCAGCAGGACAGGCGACTCCTACGAGCAGTACTTC
CASSRTGDSYEQYF
>TRBJ2-7|TRBV6-5|-|TRBD1
TGTGCCAGCAGCCTCGATAACAGGGGCTACGAGCAGTACTTC
CASSLDNRGYEQYF
>TRBJ1-1|TRBV12-5|-|-
TGTGCTAGTGGTTTGTCCCGGAAGGACTCCATGAACACTGAAGCTTTCTTT
CASGLSRKDSMNTEAFF
>TRBJ1-2|TRBV29-1|-|-
TGCAGCGTTGCAGAGGGCAGTAACTATGGCTACACCTTC
CSVAEGSNYGYTF
>TRBJ2-6|TRBV6-6|few|-
TGTGCCAGCAGTTACAGCCGTCCTGGGGCCAACGTCCTGACTTTC
CASSYSRPGANVLTF
>TRBJ1-2|TRBV25-1|-|-
TGTGCCAGCAGTGAGAGACAGGATCGGGGCTACACCTTC
CASSERQDRGYTF
>TRBJ1-2|TRBV6-1|-|-
TGTGCCAGCAGTGAAGATGAGGTGGAGGGTCGAGGGTATGGCTACACCTTC
CASSEDEVEGRGYGYTF
>TRBJ2-1|TRBV11-2|-|-
TGTGCCAGCAGCTTAGTCAGGGGTCCCTACAATGAGCAGTTCTTC
CASSLVRGPYNEQFF
>TRBJ1-1|TRBV2|-|-
TGTGCCAGCCTCCAACATGGCATGAACACTGAAGCTTTCTTT
CASLQHGMNTEAFF
>TRBJ2-1|TRBV25-1|few|-
TGTGCCAGCAGTGAACTACAGGGTATAGGTGAGCAGTTCTTC
CASSELQGIGEQFF
>TRBJ1-4|TRBV6-1|-|-
TGTGCCAGCAGACCAGGGGTAGGGAATGAAAAACTGTTTTTT
CASRPGVGNEKLFF
>TRBJ1-1|TRBV5-5|-|-
TGTGCCAGCAGCTTGAGGGCGGAAGGGGCTGAAGCTTTCTTT
CASSLRAEGAEAFF
>TRBJ2-6|TRBV4-3|-|-
TGCGCCAGCAGCCGCACAGCCTCTGGGGCCAACGTCCTGACTTTC
CASSRTASGANVLTF
>TRBJ1-2|TRBV7-6|medium-sized|TRBD1
TGTGCCAGCAGCTCACGACAGGGGACAGACTATGGCTACACCTTC
CASSSRQGTDYGYTF
>TRBJ2-3|TRBV25-1|once|TRBD2
TGTGCCAGCAGTGCGCTAGCGGGGACCACAGATACGCAGTATTTT
CASSALAGTTDTQYF
>TRBJ1-6|TRBV7-9|-|-
TGTGCCAGCAGCTTACAGAATTCACCCCTCCACTTT
CASSLQNSPLHF
>TRBJ1-2|TRBV7-2|-|-
TGTGCCAGCAACACCCCAGGGGCCTATGGCTACACCTTC
CASNTPGAYGYTF
>TRBJ2-7|TRBV6-1|-|TRBD1
TGTGCCAGCAGCGTACAAGGACAGGGGACACGAGAGCAGTACTTC
CASSVQGQGTREQYF
>TRBJ2-5|TRBV2|once|-
TGTGCCAGCAGTGAAGGCGGGACCCAGTACTTC
CASSEGGTQYF
>TRBJ2-2|TRBV19|many|TRBD1
TGTGCCGTCCAGCCGGGGACAGGGGTCACCGGGGAGCTGTTTTTT
CAVQPGTGVTGELFF
>TRBJ2-7|TRBV7-2|-|-
TGTGCCAGCAGCTTAGAGATTTCGGCGGGACCCTACGAGCAGTACTTC
CASSLEISAGPYEQYF
>TRBJ1-4|TRBV19|-|-
TGTGCCAGTAGTATAGATGGCCAGGGAGGTGAAAAACTGTTTTTT
CASSIDGQGGEKLFF
>TRBJ2-1|TRBV7-6|-|-
TGTGCCAGCAGCTTAGGTGGGGGGGCGGGAGAGCAGTTCTTC
CASSLGGGAGEQFF
>TRBJ1-2|TRBV4-3|-|-
TGCGCCAGCAGGGATATTGGCAGGGAAGGCGGCTACACCTTC
CASRDIGREGGYTF
>TRBJ1-5|TRBV19|-|-
TGTGCCTGCCGTCAACAGGGACTATTTCAGCCCCAGCATTTT
CACRQQGLFQPQHF
>TRBJ2-5|TRBV7-9|-|-
TGTGCCAGCAGCTTAAGGCGGGACAGCGAGACCCAGTACTTC
CASSLRRDSETQYF
>TRBJ1-3|TRBV11-2|-|-
TGTGCCAGCCTGAGAGGAAGAAACACCATATATTTT
CASLRGRNTIYF
>TRBJ2-3|TRBV18|-|-
TGTGCCAGCTCACCTGGTGGCAAGTCCACAGATACGCAGTATTTT
CASSPGGKSTDTQYF
>TRBJ1-1|TRBV27|-|-
TGTGCCAGCAGTTCCACCAGGGGAGGGACTGAAGCTTTCTTT
CASSSTRGGTEAFF
>TRBJ1-3|TRBV6-5|-|-
TGTGCCAGCAGCGCTAACCTCGGAAACACCATATATTTT
CASSANLGNTIYF
>TRBJ2-5|TRBV5-4|-|TRBD1
TGTGCCAGCACCCACAGGGGGCAAGGAGAGACCCAGTACTTC
CASTHRGQGETQYF
>TRBJ1-2|TRBV19|-|-
TGTGCCAGTAGAGATACGACGGGCCGGGAACTATGGGGCTACACCTTC
CASRDTTGRELWGYTF
>TRBJ1-6|TRBV7-6|-|TRBD1
TGTGCCAGCAGCTTGGGGGGACAGGGCACCGGGCCCCTCCACTTT
CASSLGGQGTGPLHF
>TRBJ2-3|TRBV2|-|TRBD2
TGTGCCACCGCTAGCGGAGGTTACACAGATACGCAGTATTTT
CATASGGYTDTQYF
>TRBJ2-3|TRBV6-1|-|-
TGTGCCAGCAGTGGAGGGCCACAGGGCTCAGATACGCAGTATTTT
CASSGGPQGSDTQYF
>TRBJ1-1|TRBV10-3|-|-
TGTGCCATCAGTGAGCCGACAGTTAACACTGAAGCTTTCTTT
CAISEPTVNTEAFF
>TRBJ1-5|TRBV6-1|-|TRBD1
TGTGCCAGCAGCTGGACAGGGGGCAATCAGCCCCAGCATTTT
CASSWTGGNQPQHF
>TRBJ1-1|TRBV14|-|TRBD1
TGTGCCAGCAGCCAAGCTGGACAGGTAAACACTGAAGCTTTCTTT
CASSQAGQVNTEAFF
>TRBJ1-1|TRBV5-1|-|TRBD1
TGCGCCAGCAGATTGCCGGGACAGAGGTCTGAAGCTTTCTTT
CASRLPGQRSEAFF
>TRBJ1-1|TRBV7-9|-|-
TGTTCCAGCAGCTTAGACCTGATCGGCACCCGACTCCACGCTTTCTTT
CSSSLDLIGTRLHAFF
>TRBJ2-2|TRBV2|once|TRBD2
TGTGCCAGCATTGGACTAGCCGCGAACACCGGGGAGCTGTTTTTT
CASIGLAANTGELFF
>TRBJ2-7|TRBV6-6|-|TRBD1
TGTGCCAGCAGTTACCACCGCGACAGGGGTCGGTACGAGCAGTACTTC
CASSYHRDRGRYEQYF
>TRBJ2-1|TRBV27|-|-
TGTGCCAGCAGTTCAAGGACTCGAATCAATGAGCAGCCTATTCAGTTCTTC
CASSSRTRINEQPIQFF
>TRBJ2-3|TRBV11-3|few|-
TGTGCCAGCAGCTTTGGTGCGGGGGCCATAGATACGCAGTATTTT
CASSFGAGAIDTQYF
>TRBJ2-5|TRBV14|-|-
TGTGCCAGCAGCCGAGGCTTGATGGAGACCCAGTACTTC
CASSRGLMETQYF
>TRBJ2-1|TRBV29-1|few|-
TGCAGCGTTGACGCAACGAGAGATGAGCAGTTCTTC
CSVDATRDEQFF